The 25 T cell receptor beta chains below come from one sample, sequenced in a study of blood T cell repertoires in COVID-19. Clones were read by immunoSEQ multiplex PCR, and TCRdb kept only the in-frame ones, dropping some. Among about 150,000 clones listed, more than 65% were seen once. Sample: peripheral blood. These receptors were collected from an elderly woman with acute or convalescent COVID-19.

The V gene is TRBV28, the J gene TRBJ2-1; D possibly corresponds to TRBD2 (7 bases). CDR1 and CDR2 from the germline V gene are MDHEN and SYDVKM. V was clipped by 0 bases and J by 4 bases, with 22 bases between them. This CDR3 spans 19 amino acids. The CDR3 DNA is TGTGCCAGCAGTTTATGGGGGGGGCAGGCCGGGCTAGCATACAATGAGCAGTTCTTC. Its protein is CASSLWGGQAGLAYNEQFF.

The chain links TRBV6-5 to TRBJ1-6; 8 bases are shared with TRBD1. Germline CDR1 is MNHEY and CDR2 is SVGAGI. The CDR3 is 15 residues long. The trim removed 7 bases at V and 10 bases at J, leaving 12 bases unmatched. CDR3 in amino acids: CASTPGTGEGSPLHF. The CDR3, as DNA: TGTGCCAGCACTCCCGGGACAGGAGAAGGCTCACCCCTCCACTTT.

This clone showed up just a few times. The V and J genes are TRBV6-5 and TRBJ2-7; D unclear. V lost 7 bases to trimming and J lost 4 bases, with 8 bases between them. This CDR3 contains 11 residues. Germline-derived CDR1 and CDR2 are MNHEY and SVGAGI. For the CDR3, the DNA is TGTGCCAGCACCTACGGGTACGAGCAGTACTTC. This translates into CASTYGYEQYF.

V is TRBV30 and J is TRBJ1-1, with TRBD1 as a possible D gene (5 bases). The V gene's germline CDR1 is GTSNPN and CDR2 SVGIG (reference sequence). V was shortened by 4 bases and J by 6 bases, with 15 bases between the two germline ends. CDR3 size: 13 residues. In nucleotides, the CDR3 is TGTGCCTGGATTAAGTGGGGGGTAGCTGAAGCTTTCTTT. This encodes CAWIKWGVAEAFF. Based on the CDR3 plus reference TRBV30 and TRBJ1-1, the full variable domain is SQTIHQWPATLVQPVGSPLSLECTVEGTSNPNLYWYRQAAGRGLQLLFYSVGIGQISSEVPQNLSASRPQDRQFILSSKKLLLSDSGFYLCAWIKWGVAEAFFGQGTRLTVV.

The chain carries TRBV11-2 and TRBJ2-1; the match to TRBD2 covers 8 bases. Germline V gene lookup returns CDR1 SGHAT and CDR2 FQNNGV. The CDR3 is 17 residues long. V was pared by 5 bases and J by 0 bases, with 9 bases of the junction left unmatched. The CDR3 region is CASSTLDLAGSYNEQFF. In nucleotides, the CDR3 is TGTGCCAGCAGCACCTTGGACCTAGCGGGCTCCTACAATGAGCAGTTCTTC.

V is TRBV4-2 and J is TRBJ1-4; TRBD1 matches at 9 bases. V dropped 0 bases and J dropped 5; count of bases not matched to a gene: 4. The CDR3 extends over 16 amino acids. Germline V gene data show CDR1 as LGHNA and CDR2 as YNFKEQ. The CDR3 DNA is TGTGCCAGCAGCCAAGATGGGACAGGGTGGAATGAAAAACTGTTTTTT. Translating gives CASSQDGTGWNEKLFF.

This chain joins TRBV6-5 and TRBJ1-1; D possibly corresponds to TRBD1 (5 bases). CDR1 and CDR2 from the germline V gene are MNHEY and SVGAGI. CDR3 length: 14 amino acids. V was shortened by 5 bases and J by 2 bases, with 12 bases between the two germline ends. The CDR3 DNA reads TGTGCCAGCAGTCAGGGAATCGGTAACACTGAAGCTTTCTTT. Translated: CASSQGIGNTEAFF.

This rearrangement joins TRBV27 to TRBJ2-2; 9 nucleotides line up with TRBD1. From germline, CDR1 is MNHEY and CDR2 SMNVEV (reference sequence). V lost 1 base and J lost 4; bases outside the gene matches: 4. The CDR3 extends over 16 amino acids. The DNA of the CDR3 is TGTGCCAGCAGTTTATATGGGACAGGGTCCACCGGGGAGCTGTTTTTT. Amino acids: CASSLYGTGSTGELFF.

The DNA of the CDR3 is TGCGCCAGCAGCTTGTGGGGACAGGACACCGGGGAGCTGTTTTTT. It encodes CASSLWGQDTGELFF. The V call is TRBV5-1, the J call TRBJ2-2, with 8 bases identical to TRBD1. CDR1 and CDR2 from the germline V gene are SGHRS and YFSETQ. The CDR3 runs to 15 residues. The trim removed 1 base at V and 3 bases at J, leaving 2 bases unmatched.

This chain joins TRBV10-2 and TRBJ2-3; TRBD2 matches 10 bases. Germline CDR1 is WSHSY and CDR2 is SAAADI. Unmatched junction bases numbered 6, after V lost 7 bases and J lost 5 bases. CDR3 length: 14 residues. CDR3 sequence: CASNHLAGEDTQYF. The CDR3 bases are TGCGCCAGCAACCACCTAGCGGGAGAAGATACGCAGTATTTT.

The chain employs TRBV6-5 and TRBJ1-6; possibly TRBD1 for D (5 bases). The CDR3 spans 15 residues. CDR1 and CDR2 (germline): MNHEY, SVGAGI. With 4 bases removed from V and 2 bases from J, the gap between germline ends came to 9 bases. As DNA, the CDR3 is TGTGCCAGCAGTTGGGGGGAGGCCTATAATTCACCCCTCCACTTT. This encodes CASSWGEAYNSPLHF.

V and J are TRBV20-1 and TRBJ2-5; D is possibly TRBD1 (5 bases). The CDR3 sequence is 14 residues long. The V gene lost 3 bases and the J gene lost 8 bases, with 19 bases spanning the gap. The germline V gene has CDR1 DFQATT and CDR2 SNEGSKA (reference sequence). The CDR3 spells CSASGGPQGETQYF. Here the CDR3 DNA reads TGCAGTGCTAGTGGCGGCCCCCAGGGTGAAACCCAGTACTTC.

The gene calls are TRBV5-6 and TRBJ2-5, with TRBD2 identical over 8 bases. CDR3 length: 15 amino acids. The V gene's germline CDR1 is SGHDT and CDR2 YYEEEE. The junction had 6 bases not matched to a gene; V was cut back by 0 bases and J by 5 bases. As DNA, the CDR3 is TGTGCCAGCAGCTTGGCCCCGACTAGCGCCGAGACCCAGTACTTC. As protein: CASSLAPTSAETQYF.

The chain uses TRBV3-1 (or the pseudogene TRBV3-2) and TRBJ2-1; 8 bases align to TRBD2. The germline V gene encodes CDR1 LGHDT and CDR2 YNNKEL (reference sequence). The CDR3 has 16 amino acids. With V trimmed by 5 bases and J by 3 bases, 9 bases remained unmatched. For the CDR3, the DNA is TGTGCCAGCAGCGAATCGGGGCGGGGGGTCTACAATGAGCAGTTCTTC. Protein: CASSESGRGVYNEQFF.

This clone occurred a few times. The V call is TRBV27, the J call TRBJ1-1; 12 nucleotides line up with TRBD1. In germline, CDR1 is MNHEY, CDR2 SMNVEV (reference sequence). Trimming cost V 3 bases and J 1 base; bases outside gene matches: 3. This CDR3 spans 16 amino acids. The CDR3 bases are TGTGCCAGCAGTTTGGGACAGGGGGCCTCGAACACTGAAGCTTTCTTT. This sequence encodes CASSLGQGASNTEAFF.

This clone was seen a handful of times. The chain links TRBV15 to TRBJ2-5, with D perhaps matching TRBD1 (6 bases). V dropped 0 bases and J dropped 5 bases, with 10 bases sitting between them. The CDR3 contains 14 residues. Germline V CDR1 and CDR2: LNHNV, YYDKDF (reference sequence). The CDR3 loop reads CATSRDTGPETQYF. CDR3 in DNA: TGTGCCACCAGCAGAGATACAGGGCCGGAGACCCAGTACTTC.

V usage is TRBV30 and J usage is TRBJ1-6, with 7 bases that match TRBD1. With 8 bases clipped from V and 0 bases from J, the junction kept 4 bases outside the gene matches. Germline CDR1 is GTSNPN and CDR2 is SVGIG (reference sequence). CDR3 length: 14 amino acids. CDR3 sequence reads: CAEGQSSYNSPLHF. In DNA, the CDR3 is TGTGCCGAGGGACAGAGCTCCTATAATTCACCCCTCCACTTT.

The chain couples TRBV9 to TRBJ1-2; TRBD1 agrees at 8 bases. Per germline, CDR1 SGDLS and CDR2 YYNGEE. The CDR3 loop spans 15 amino acids. The junction had 5 bases not matched to a gene; V was cut back by 3 bases and J by 1 base. CDR3: CASSADREYNYGYTF. Written as DNA, the CDR3 is TGTGCCAGCAGCGCGGACAGGGAATATAACTATGGCTACACCTTC.

The chain has TRBV7-2 and TRBJ2-1; D possibly corresponds to TRBD2 (5 bases). The CDR3 covers 13 residues. Trimming removed 4 bases at V and 4 bases at J, with 8 bases between. In germline, CDR1 is SGHTA, CDR2 FQGNSA. The CDR3 DNA sequence: TGTGCCAGCAGCTCACTAGTTTACAATGAGCAGTTCTTC. Translating it yields CASSSLVYNEQFF.

The chain combines TRBV29-1 with TRBJ1-1; tentative D call: TRBD1 (5 bases). The germline V gene encodes CDR1 SQVTM and CDR2 ANQGSEA. Trimming pared 3 bases from V and 1 base from J, leaving 6 bases between. CDR3 length equals 12 residues. The CDR3 loop reads CSVEDKNTEAFF. Here the CDR3 DNA reads TGCAGCGTTGAGGACAAGAACACTGAAGCTTTCTTT.

This chain joins TRBV19 and TRBJ2-3; 9 bases match TRBD2. CDR3 length: 17 residues. The germline CDR1 and CDR2 sequences are LNHDA and SQIVND (reference sequence). With V trimmed by 5 bases and J by 0 bases, 9 bases remained unmatched. CDR3 DNA: TGTGCCAGTAGTGCCCGAGCGGGGGGACAAAGCACAGATACGCAGTATTTT. This encodes CASSARAGGQSTDTQYF.

The CDR3: CASSSRTTGVNQPQHF. In DNA form, the CDR3 reads TGTGCCAGCAGTTCCCGGACTACAGGGGTCAATCAGCCCCAGCATTTT. The V call is TRBV28, the J call TRBJ1-5; 7 bases line up with TRBD1. V shed 4 bases, J shed 3 bases, and the junction held 9 bases outside the gene matches. CDR1 and CDR2 from the germline V gene are MDHEN and SYDVKM. CDR3 length: 16 residues.

The CDR3 reads CASGGRGGNTEAFF. Written as DNA, the CDR3 is TGCGCCAGCGGGGGGAGGGGAGGGAACACTGAAGCTTTCTTT. V usage is TRBV10-2 and J usage is TRBJ1-1; TRBD1 might be the D (5 bases). Germline loops: CDR1 WSHSY, CDR2 SAAADI. The ends were cut back, 8 bases at V and 1 base at J, with 14 bases in the middle. This CDR3 is 14 amino acids long.

The chain links TRBV11-2 to TRBJ2-1; 11 nucleotides align to TRBD2. The CDR3 runs 15 residues. CDR1 and CDR2 from the germline V gene are SGHAT and FQNNGV. V lost 5 bases, J lost 4 bases, and 4 bases stayed unmatched. CDR3 sequence (DNA): TGTGCCAGCAGCCCGGGACTAGCGGAATACAATGAGCAGTTCTTC. This codes for CASSPGLAEYNEQFF.

The chain combines TRBV5-1 with TRBJ2-6, with 9 positions matching TRBD1. The length of the CDR3 is 17 residues. Germline V gene data show CDR1 as SGHRS and CDR2 as YFSETQ. V was pared by 2 bases and J by 2 bases, with 5 bases of the junction left unmatched. DNA for the CDR3: TGCGCCAGCAGCTTAACAGGGGGCGCCCCTGGGGCCAACGTCCTGACTTTC. It specifies CASSLTGGAPGANVLTF. The full variable domain, rest sourced from reference TRBV5-1 and TRBJ2-6, is KAGVTQTPRYLIKTRGQQVTLSCSPISGHRSVSWYQQTPGQGLQFLFEYFSETQRNKGNFPGRFSGRQFSNSRSEMNVSTLELGDSALYLCASSLTGGAPGANVLTFGAGSRLTVL.